Listed below are T cell receptor beta chains from one sample, sequenced in a study of monozygotic twins with inflammatory bowel disease. No DNA is given; TCRdb re-called the 5' RACE reads and lists each CDR3 protein once. The sample's table shows about 450,000 distinct CDR3 sequences. Sequencing was carried out using blood. Every receptor here comes from a human donor with ulcerative colitis or Crohn's disease, or a healthy co-twin of an affected twin (not recorded which). Both conserved end residues are part of each CDR3. The order of the fields is V gene, J gene, CDR3 protein.

>TRBV9|TRBJ2-3
CASSGLGRGGTDTQYF
>TRBV7-2|TRBJ2-7
CASSLGAGEANKQYF
>TRBV7-2|TRBJ2-1
CASSPGTRTYNEQFF
>TRBV14|TRBJ2-1
CASSPPEWPYNEQFF
>TRBV4-2|TRBJ1-5
CASSQVGTANQPQHF
>TRBV18|TRBJ1-2
CASSPTQGDNYGYTF
>TRBV20-1|TRBJ1-5
CSARMGGNQPQHF
>TRBV5-1|TRBJ1-1
CASSLEGQGQNEAFF
>TRBV20-1|TRBJ2-1
CSAFPRLASSYNEQFF
>TRBV20-1|TRBJ1-2
CSARDLRNYGYTF
>TRBV21-1|TRBJ1-2
CASTWGLRRRYGYTF
>TRBV5-1|TRBJ1-6
CASSPQTGSASPLHF
>TRBV12-3/TRBV12-4|TRBJ1-2
CASSFRVGVDVGYGYTF
>TRBV7-2|TRBJ2-7
CASSLGRGDQPYEQYF
>TRBV7-3|TRBJ1-5
CASSCRGRIDQPQHF
>TRBV28|TRBJ2-7
CASSLVQGRYEQYF
>TRBV6-1|TRBJ1-5
CASSVTWAVNQPQHF
>TRBV12-3/TRBV12-4|TRBJ1-3
CATGSRNSGNTIYF
>TRBV18|TRBJ2-1
CASSPSVAGRNEQFF
>TRBV5-6|TRBJ2-7
CASSLLGVQDLEQYF
>TRBV5-1|TRBJ2-1
CASSLRPSSPYNEQFF
>TRBV7-2|TRBJ2-7
CASSSGSRSSEQYF
>TRBV27|TRBJ1-6
CASIQTGGRDNSPLHF
>TRBV9|TRBJ2-2
CASSENYGELFF
>TRBV19|TRBJ2-1
CASSGGTSFNEQFF
>TRBV19|TRBJ2-1
CASSIPTGSGRSYNEQFF
>TRBV6-1|TRBJ2-1
CASSRIHGGTYNEQFF
>TRBV7-2|TRBJ2-1
CASSFMEGNEQFF
>TRBV5-1|TRBJ1-1
CASSLGDKAIEAFF
>TRBV19|TRBJ1-2
CASSIDSGLLGYTF
>TRBV29-1|TRBJ2-1
CSIRRADSDNEQFF
>TRBV27|TRBJ2-3
CASSLSELAGYTDTQYF
>TRBV9|TRBJ1-4
CASSVGTGVATNEKLFF
>TRBV5-1|TRBJ2-3
CASSLVVVTDTQYF
>TRBV7-2|TRBJ2-1
CASSLLAGLPGDEQLF
>TRBV5-1|TRBJ2-1
CASSVPRSSYNEQFF
>TRBV20-1|TRBJ2-7
CSASGLASSYEQYF
>TRBV5-4|TRBJ1-2
CASSPDPGDYGYTF
>TRBV20-1|TRBJ2-7
CGAAELGYEQYF
>TRBV11-1|TRBJ2-7
CASSLDQRVGKGHLYEQYF
>TRBV7-9|TRBJ2-1
CASSPRIAGGNEQFF
>TRBV6-5|TRBJ1-2
CASSYSGLSGYTF
>TRBV20-1|TRBJ1-1
CSARGDSEAFF
>TRBV15|TRBJ1-1
CATSADKNTEAFF
>TRBV19|TRBJ1-5
CASSIVTGDYSNQPQHF
>TRBV10-3|TRBJ1-1
CAISSTENTEAFF
>TRBV7-9|TRBJ1-2
CASSRRDAAPDRYTF
>TRBV6-5|TRBJ2-5
CASSSRPGTGETQYF
>TRBV7-2|TRBJ2-5
CASSTGLAGGTQYF
>TRBV4-3|TRBJ1-2
CASSQEQGINYGYTF